This TCR beta chain was obtained from a study of blood T cell repertoires in COVID-19. Study at large: PBMCs, B-cell-depleted T cells, or T cells provided the cDNA or gDNA that made up the material.

Trimming stripped 5 bases from V and 0 bases from J, with 10 bases between. Germline CDR1 SGHTA, CDR2 FQGNSA. The CDR3 sequence is 15 residues long. This table comes from immunoSEQ multiplex PCR, and its TCRdb copy is limited to in-frame clones, with some not included. The data show 70,000 to 100,000 clones, with nearly 90% seen just once and around 4.7% held by the top ten. The receptor's source is a woman of 80 years or more with active or convalescent COVID-19. The chain combines TRBV7-2 with TRBJ1-4; D uncertain. Sequencing used peripheral blood. CDR3 protein: CASSPEQATNEKLFF. The CDR3 coding sequence is TGTGCCAGCAGCCCTGAACAAGCAACTAATGAAAAACTGTTTTTT.